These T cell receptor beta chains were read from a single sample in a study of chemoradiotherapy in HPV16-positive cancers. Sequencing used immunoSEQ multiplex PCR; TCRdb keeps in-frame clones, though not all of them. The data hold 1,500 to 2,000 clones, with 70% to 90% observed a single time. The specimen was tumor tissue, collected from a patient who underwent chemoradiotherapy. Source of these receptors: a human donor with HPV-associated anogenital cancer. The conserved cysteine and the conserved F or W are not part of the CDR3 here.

CDR3 protein: ASSQTQGPANYGYT
V gene: TRBV4-2

CDR3 protein: ASSQGPGLAINNEQF
V gene: TRBV4-1

CDR3 protein: ASSYAGGAGNSPLH
V gene: TRBV6-6

CDR3 protein: ASSNDKRFNYGYT
V gene: TRBV7-3

CDR3 protein: ASRPGTGNSGANVLT
V gene: TRBV18

CDR3 protein: ASSPTGVAYNSPLH
V gene: TRBV7-2

CDR3 protein: ASSQGTTDTQY
V gene: TRBV19

CDR3 protein: ASSLNWGLFYEQY
V gene: TRBV11-2

CDR3 protein: ASSQAPGTGDDEQY
V gene: TRBV4-2

CDR3 protein: AWSVPSGNTIY
V gene: TRBV30

CDR3 protein: ASSLQGWELF
V gene: TRBV19

CDR3 protein: ASSKFRVFAEAF
V gene: TRBV4-1

CDR3 protein: ASSQDLSGAGGTNEKLF
V gene: TRBV4-3

CDR3 protein: ATSRDGGGGTDEKLF
V gene: TRBV15

CDR3 protein: ASSPNSNQPQH
V gene: TRBV4-1

CDR3 protein: ASSASLTDTQY
V gene: TRBV6-4

CDR3 protein: ASSQDGGTITGELF
V gene: TRBV5-1